Following are 12 T cell receptor beta chains from one sample sequenced in a study of blood T cell repertoires in COVID-19. TCRdb keeps only in-frame clones here, not all; method: immunoSEQ multiplex PCR. The repertoire holds 70,000 or so clones, with more than 70% as singletons. The material sequenced was peripheral blood. These receptor sequences come from a woman of 80 years or more with active or convalescent COVID-19.

The table lists this clone with a few counts. This chain connects TRBV15 to TRBJ2-5, with a weak D call TRBD1 (5 bases). V gave up 0 bases and J gave up 4 bases, with 15 bases separating them. This CDR3 has 16 amino acids. In germline, CDR1 is LNHNV, CDR2 YYDKDF (reference sequence). The CDR3 nucleotides read TGTGCCACCAGCAGAGATTGGTCAAGGGGCGGAGAGACCCAGTACTTC. Residues: CATSRDWSRGGETQYF.

The V and J genes are TRBV4-2 and TRBJ2-1; D uncertain. Trimming took 1 base from V and 10 from J, leaving 14 bases between them. Germline V lookup: CDR1 LGHNA, CDR2 YNFKEQ. This CDR3 contains 14 residues. CDR3 protein: CASSQVLQLMEQFF. The DNA for the CDR3 is TGTGCCAGCAGCCAAGTATTACAGCTAATGGAGCAGTTCTTC.

The rearrangement joins TRBV5-1 to TRBJ2-7; a possible D gene is TRBD1 (6 bases). This CDR3 has 16 residues. Germline V gene data show CDR1 as SGHRS and CDR2 as YFSETQ. V was clipped by 6 bases and J by 3 bases, with 22 bases between them. The CDR3 protein is CASKQQLTGHLYEQYF. The CDR3 coding sequence is TGCGCCAGCAAGCAACAGTTGACGGGACACCTCTACGAGCAGTACTTC.

The CDR3 region is CASEGQGGTGELFF. The DNA for the CDR3 is TGCGCCAGCGAGGGACAGGGCGGCACCGGGGAGCTGTTTTTT. This sequence joins TRBV10-1 and TRBJ2-2; 9 bases are shared with TRBD1. The CDR3 runs to 14 residues. Trimming cost V 8 bases and J 4 bases; bases outside gene matches: 5. From germline, CDR1 is WNHNN and CDR2 SYGVQD (reference sequence).

This sequence joins TRBV3-1 (or the pseudogene TRBV3-2) and TRBJ2-5, with 11 bases aligning to TRBD2. V dropped 4 bases and J dropped 2; count of bases not matched to a gene: 18. The CDR3 extends over 20 amino acids. Per the germline V gene, CDR1 is LGHDT and CDR2 is YNNKEL (reference sequence). CDR3 sequence reads: CASSPERSWASGGPQETQYF. CDR3 coding DNA: TGTGCCAGCAGCCCAGAGAGGTCATGGGCTAGCGGGGGGCCTCAAGAGACCCAGTACTTC.

The chain joins TRBV11-2 to TRBJ2-1; D uncertain. The CDR3 runs to 16 residues. Germline CDR1 SGHAT, CDR2 FQNNGV. The V end lost 4 bases, the J end lost 4 bases, and 17 bases lay between the germline ends. The CDR3 coding sequence is TGTGCCAGCAGCTCCCGTGACACAGCCGTATACAATGAGCAGTTCTTC. It encodes CASSSRDTAVYNEQFF.

The V gene is TRBV4-1, the J gene TRBJ1-2; D gene ambiguous. CDR1 is MGHRA, CDR2 YSYEKL, per germline. The CDR3 is made up of 18 amino acids. V lost 1 base to trimming and J lost 2 bases, with 20 bases between them. For the CDR3, the DNA is TGCGCCAGCAGCCAAGTGCTTCTACGGTTCTACCCGAACTATGGCTACACCTTC. It specifies CASSQVLLRFYPNYGYTF.

The genes are TRBV7-2 and TRBJ2-1, with 7 bases lining up with TRBD2. Germline lookup yields CDR1 SGHTA and CDR2 FQGNSA. With 5 bases clipped from V and 4 bases from J, the junction kept 17 bases outside the gene matches. This CDR3 contains 18 residues. In DNA form, the CDR3 reads TGTGCCAGCAGCCAAGCGGGGTATATTATATTAACTTACAATGAGCAGTTCTTC. Translating it yields CASSQAGYIILTYNEQFF.

J is TRBJ1-1 and V is TRBV3-1 (or the pseudogene TRBV3-2); D ambiguous. V gave up 3 bases and J gave up 4 bases, with 9 bases separating them. Per the germline V gene, CDR1 is LGHDT and CDR2 is YNNKEL (reference sequence). This CDR3 region has 13 residues. CDR3 DNA: TGTGCCAGCAGCCAGAGCCCAGGCACTGAAGCTTTCTTT. Encoded protein: CASSQSPGTEAFF.

This chain links TRBV18 with TRBJ1-1; the match to TRBD1 covers 8 bases. The length of the CDR3 is 13 residues. With 8 bases clipped from V and 6 bases from J, the junction kept 8 bases outside the gene matches. Germline CDR1 reads KGHSH; CDR2 reads LQKENI. The CDR3 region is CASNTPGGAEAFF. Here the CDR3 DNA reads TGTGCCAGCAATACTCCAGGGGGCGCTGAAGCTTTCTTT.

J is TRBJ2-3 and V is TRBV9; D possibly corresponds to TRBD2 (5 bases). This CDR3 has 14 residues. Germline V CDR1 and CDR2: SGDLS, YYNGEE. Trimming cost V 1 base and J 6 bases, with 12 bases left between them. The CDR3 loop reads CASSVRDRADTQYF. The CDR3 DNA follows: TGTGCCAGCAGCGTACGGGATAGGGCGGATACGCAGTATTTT.

This clone is deemed medium-sized. This rearrangement joins TRBV6-5 to TRBJ2-7, with 9 positions matching TRBD1. The V and J ends lost 6 bases and 6 bases, in that order; junction bases with no gene match: 12. The CDR3 is 15 residues long. The V gene's germline CDR1 is MNHEY and CDR2 SVGAGI. The chain's CDR3 is CASRGTGGHFSEQYF. CDR3 nucleotide sequence: TGTGCCAGCAGGGGCACAGGGGGCCATTTCTCCGAGCAGTACTTC.